These T cell receptor beta chains were read from a single sample in a study of blood T cell repertoires in COVID-19. Method: immunoSEQ multiplex PCR; TCRdb's copy keeps in-frame clones and lacks some. The table includes about 77,000 clones, more than 80% detected once. Sequencing used peripheral blood. Receptors were obtained from a woman in her seventies with acute or convalescent COVID-19. Both conserved end residues are part of each CDR3. Each record gives: clone size, V gene, J gene, CDR3 protein. The size of a clone is reported for some rows only, either as once, few or many, or as a class for expanded clones.

>-|TRBV6-5|TRBJ1-2
CASSYSRDRAYGYTF
>-|TRBV18|TRBJ1-1
CASSPGRGPRTEAFF
>-|TRBV5-4|TRBJ1-5
CASSLAGVNQPQHF
>few|TRBV4-3|TRBJ1-5
CASSQWTGGNQPQHF
>-|TRBV7-7|TRBJ2-5
CASSLGTGGQETQYF
>few|TRBV4-1|TRBJ1-1
CASSQDPGLDTEAFF
>-|TRBV7-9|TRBJ1-3
CASSLNRDSRNTIYF
>-|TRBV7-3|TRBJ2-3
CASSSQTGPDTQYF
>-|TRBV5-6|TRBJ1-2
CASSAYREFGYGYTF
>-|TRBV11-3|TRBJ2-3
CASSSNTDTQYF
>once|TRBV27|TRBJ2-1
CASSLSGGGAYNEQFF
>-|TRBV6-6|TRBJ1-2
CASSLGEGWGYTF
>-|TRBV9|TRBJ2-1
CASSPRQDPFNEQFF
>-|TRBV19|TRBJ1-2
CASSIRVNYGYTF
>once|TRBV2|TRBJ2-3
CASSEGLAGITDTQYF
>-|TRBV9|TRBJ1-2
CASSGTVLGYTF
>-|TRBV6-5|TRBJ2-7
CASSHRDSYEQYF
>-|TRBV12-3/TRBV12-4|TRBJ1-2
CASGRTGVYGYTF
>-|TRBV7-2|TRBJ1-3
CASSLYGTGENTIYF
>-|TRBV18|TRBJ2-3
CASSPPSFIDTQYF
>-|TRBV6-2/TRBV6-3|TRBJ1-5
CASSTSNQPQHF
>-|TRBV7-9|TRBJ1-2
CASSPGTVKINYGYTF
>few|TRBV4-2|TRBJ1-5
CASSQESGQGDQPQHF
>few|TRBV6-2/TRBV6-3|TRBJ1-1
CASSLGAWTEAFF
>-|TRBV27|TRBJ1-2
CASSLYPPGGYGYTF
>few|TRBV3-1/TRBV3-2|TRBJ2-7
CASSQGSLAYEQYF
>-|TRBV13|TRBJ2-3
CASSFPSGGRNTQYF
>-|TRBV9|TRBJ2-3
CASSGPTGWDSTDTQYF
>-|TRBV13|TRBJ2-3
CASSFPGAGDTQYF
>-|TRBV5-1|TRBJ1-1
CASSSDTYAGGAAEAFF
>-|TRBV23-1|TRBJ1-5
CASTYPDRGQPQHF